Following are 19 T cell receptor beta chains from one sample sequenced in a study of response to subunit inactivated influenza vaccine. TCRdb re-derived calls from the RT-PCR reads in MiXCR, one entry per CDR3 protein. The sample consists of 650,000 to 700,000 distinct CDR3 sequences, around a sixth of them appearing once. Sample: PBMCs from blood, taken less than 13 days after vaccination. These receptors were taken from a man in his fifties or sixties who received an inactivated influenza vaccine.

This clonotype has a count of ten or more. This sequence joins TRBV7-8 and TRBJ2-5; D not resolved. Looked up from germline, CDR1 is SGHVS and CDR2 is FQNEAQ. There are 15 residues in the CDR3. Deletions cut 7 bases from V and 1 base from J, with 16 bases between. The CDR3 spells CASTNTQRRQETQYF. DNA of the CDR3: TGTGCCAGCACCAACACACAGAGACGCCAAGAGACCCAGTACTTC.

This clonotype was counted a few times. This chain connects TRBV6-5 to TRBJ2-3; 8 bases line up with TRBD2. The CDR3 runs 15 residues. CDR1 and CDR2 from the germline V gene are MNHEY and SVGAGI. J gave up 1 base and V 1 base, and 1 base lay outside the gene matches. This chain's CDR3 is CASSYFSGGTDTQYF. CDR3 nucleotides: TGTGCCAGCAGTTACTTTAGCGGGGGCACAGATACGCAGTATTTT.

The chain combines TRBV7-2 with TRBJ1-2; D unresolved. The CDR3 consists of 14 residues. V lost 0 bases and J 1 base, leaving 6 bases between the germline ends. Germline V CDR1 and CDR2: SGHTA, FQGNSA. CDR3 DNA: TGTGCCAGCAGCTTAGCGAAGGATAACTATGGCTACACCTTC. Translating gives CASSLAKDNYGYTF.

The chain couples TRBV20-1 to TRBJ2-2; no firm D call. The germline gives CDR1 DFQATT, CDR2 SNEGSKA (reference sequence). This CDR3 is 14 amino acids long. Trimming pared 1 base from V and 4 bases from J, leaving 10 bases between. The CDR3 DNA reads as TGCAGTGCTAGAGTCGATACGAGCACCGGGGAGCTGTTTTTT. Translating it yields CSARVDTSTGELFF.

The chain couples TRBV4-3 to TRBJ2-7, with D unresolved. CDR1 and CDR2 from the germline V gene are LGHNA and YSLEER. Trimming left V 0 bases short and J 2 bases short, with 14 bases between. The CDR3 is made up of 16 amino acids. Here the CDR3 DNA reads TGCGCCAGCAGCCAAGATCGAGTGCGACGGGCCTACGAGCAGTACTTC. Protein: CASSQDRVRRAYEQYF.

This clonotype appeared many times. This chain's CDR3 is CASRGETEAFF. The DNA of the CDR3 is TGCGCCAGCAGAGGTGAAACTGAAGCTTTCTTT. The chain is built from TRBV5-1 and TRBJ1-1; D gene unclear. Trimming left V 5 bases short and J 5 bases short, with 7 bases between. Germline CDR1 and CDR2: SGHRS and YFSETQ. CDR3 length equals 11 residues.

This clonotype appeared a few times. The genes are TRBV20-1 and TRBJ1-1, with 8 bases identical to TRBD1. CDR1 is DFQATT, CDR2 SNEGSKA, per germline (reference sequence). The CDR3 is 13 residues long. J was trimmed by 3 bases and V by 3 bases; bases with no gene match: 3. CDR3 DNA: TGCAGTGCTAGCTACAGGGGGGACACTGAAGCTTTCTTT. This encodes CSASYRGDTEAFF.

There are a few counts of this clonotype. V gene TRBV25-1 combines with J gene TRBJ2-7; 9 bases map to TRBD1. Looked up from germline, CDR1 is MGHDK and CDR2 is SYGVNS. CDR3 size: 16 residues. J lost 2 bases, V lost 8 bases, and 13 bases had no gene match. The chain's CDR3 is CASPPAGDRVPYEQYF. CDR3 sequence (DNA): TGTGCCAGCCCCCCGGCTGGGGACAGGGTCCCCTACGAGCAGTACTTC.

This chain links TRBV20-1 with TRBJ2-7; possible D gene TRBD2, 6 bases. V was shortened by 2 bases and J by 3 bases, with 17 bases between the two germline ends. This CDR3 comprises 15 residues. Germline assignment: CDR1 DFQATT and CDR2 SNEGSKA (reference sequence). The DNA for the CDR3 is TGCAGTGCTAGACTACCAGCGGGTGCAAACTACGAGCAGTACTTC. It is translated as CSARLPAGANYEQYF.

The gene calls are TRBV11-1 and TRBJ2-3, with 10 bases lining up with TRBD1. V shed 2 bases, J shed 0 bases, and the junction held 14 bases outside the gene matches. Germline CDR1 reads SGHAT; CDR2 reads FQDESV (reference sequence). The CDR3 sequence is 20 residues long. The CDR3: CASSLSGGQGVSASTDTQYF. The CDR3 bases are TGTGCCAGCAGCTTATCAGGCGGACAGGGGGTCAGTGCTAGCACAGATACGCAGTATTTT.

The chain uses TRBV12-3 or TRBV12-4 and TRBJ1-6, with TRBD1 identical over 9 bases. The V gene end was trimmed by 3 bases and the J gene end by 10 bases; junction bases not matched to a gene: 7. This CDR3 has 15 residues. The CDR3 region has the DNA TGTGCCAGCAGTTTCGGCGGGACAGGGAGCTCACCCCTCCACTTT. Its translation: CASSFGGTGSSPLHF.

This clonotype was observed a few times. This sequence joins TRBV2 and TRBJ2-1, with 11 bases aligning to TRBD1. J was trimmed by 7 bases and V by 8 bases; bases with no gene match: 7. Germline V gene sequence: CDR1 SNHLY, CDR2 FYNNEI. This CDR3 comprises 14 residues. The CDR3 region has the DNA TGTGCCAGCCCCGGGACAGGGGGGCGGAATGAGCAGTTCTTC. Translated, it gives CASPGTGGRNEQFF.

The chain employs TRBV6-2 or TRBV6-3 and TRBJ2-5; D is uncertain. The germline gives CDR1 MNHEY, CDR2 SVGEGT. Trimming left V 6 bases short and J 2 bases short, with 16 bases between. The CDR3 spans 15 residues. Written as DNA, the CDR3 is TGTGCCAGCAGCTCCTCCACTGGTCGACAAGAGACCCAGTACTTC. It is translated as CASSSSTGRQETQYF.

This clonotype has only a few counts. The chain links TRBV7-9 to TRBJ2-1; 12 bases line up with TRBD2. There are 17 residues in the CDR3. Germline V lookup: CDR1 SEHNR, CDR2 FQNEAQ (reference sequence). With V trimmed by 4 bases and J by 6 bases, 10 bases remained unmatched. The CDR3 coding sequence is TGTGCCAGCAGCTCCCGGTCCCGACTAGCGGGGGCCAATGAGCAGTTCTTC. Its protein product is CASSSRSRLAGANEQFF.

The gene calls are TRBV6-2 or TRBV6-3 and TRBJ1-3, with 8 bases matching TRBD1. This CDR3 region has 15 residues. Germline CDR1 and CDR2: MNHEY and SVGEGT. Germline trimming cut 5 bases from V and 4 bases from J; bases unmatched to any gene: 7. The CDR3 sequence: CASSARTGYGNTIYF. CDR3 DNA: TGTGCCAGCAGTGCCCGGACAGGGTACGGAAACACCATATATTTT.

This clonotype was seen only a few times. The rearrangement uses TRBV6-2 or TRBV6-3 and TRBJ1-1, with D maybe TRBD1 (5 bases). V lost 2 bases to trimming and J lost 3 bases, with 10 bases between them. Germline assignment: CDR1 MNHEY and CDR2 SVGEGT. CDR3 length: 14 residues. The CDR3 loop reads CASSYVTADTEAFF. The CDR3 DNA reads as TGTGCCAGCAGTTACGTGACAGCGGACACTGAAGCTTTCTTT.

This chain connects TRBV20-1 to TRBJ1-4; the D is unclear. Between the trimmed V and J ends, which lost 3 bases and 8 bases, there was a span of 13 bases. The CDR3 totals 13 residues. Germline loops: CDR1 DFQATT, CDR2 SNEGSKA (reference sequence). The CDR3, as DNA: TGCAGTGCTAGCCCCCTTGGACGGGAAAAACTGTTTTTT. This encodes CSASPLGREKLFF.

V gene TRBV12-3 or TRBV12-4 combines with J gene TRBJ2-1; D gene ambiguous. V was pared by 6 bases and J by 13 bases, with 16 bases between. This CDR3 is built from 12 residues. The CDR3: CASSYTTGSQFF. The CDR3 DNA follows: TGTGCCAGCAGCTACACGACTGGCTCCCAGTTCTTC.

The chain carries TRBV7-8 and TRBJ2-5; D gene ambiguous. CDR3 length: 14 amino acids. CDR1 and CDR2 (germline): SGHVS, FQNEAQ. V was trimmed by 4 bases and J by 3 bases, leaving 12 bases between them. The CDR3 loop reads CASSSLGFEETQYF. CDR3 nucleotide sequence: TGTGCCAGCAGCTCCTTAGGGTTTGAAGAGACCCAGTACTTC.